The rows below give T cell receptor beta chains drawn from one sample of a study of blood T cell repertoires in COVID-19. Only in-frame clones appear in the TCRdb table, and some are missing; sequencing was by immunoSEQ multiplex PCR. The table records roughly 300,000 clones, more than 70% of them present only once. The sequenced material came from peripheral blood. The receptors derive from a woman between 45 and 60 years old with acute or convalescent COVID-19. Each CDR3 is given with its conserved first and last residue. The D gene is left open where the match is weak. Clone size is stated in some rows and not others, as once, few, many or a class when expanded.

v_call	clone_size	d_call	j_call	cdr3_nt	cdr3_aa
TRBV7-3	.	TRBD2	TRBJ2-1	TGTGCCAGCAGCCCCCATAGCGGGAGTGGGGACAATGAGCAGTTCTTC	CASSPHSGSGDNEQFF
TRBV3-1/TRBV3-2	few	.	TRBJ2-6	TGTGCCAGCAGCCAAGATCCGGGGTCAGGGGCCAACGTCCTGACTTTC	CASSQDPGSGANVLTF
TRBV5-5	.	.	TRBJ1-1	TGTGCCAGCAGCTTGACAGCCCTTTTTGGGAACACTGAAGCTTTCTTT	CASSLTALFGNTEAFF
TRBV15	.	TRBD1	TRBJ1-5	TGTGCCACCAGCATGAATCTAGACAGGGGGCCCCAGCATTTT	CATSMNLDRGPQHF
TRBV3-1/TRBV3-2	few	.	TRBJ2-7	TGTGCCAGCAGCCAAGGTGCGCGCTACGAGCAGTACTTC	CASSQGARYEQYF
TRBV19	.	TRBD1	TRBJ2-7	TGTGCCAGTAGTATTTCACAGGGGGCCTACGAGCAGTACTTC	CASSISQGAYEQYF
TRBV7-9	many	TRBD1	TRBJ2-7	TGTGCCAGCAGCCTCTACCCCGGGACAGGGTTCTACGAGCAGTACTTC	CASSLYPGTGFYEQYF
TRBV18	.	.	TRBJ2-1	TGTGCCAGCTCTGAGACCCTCCCGGGTTACAATGAGCAGTTCTTC	CASSETLPGYNEQFF
TRBV4-2	.	TRBD2	TRBJ2-1	TGTGCCAGCAGCCACTCACCCGGGACTAGCGGGAATGAGCAGTTCTTC	CASSHSPGTSGNEQFF
TRBV5-1	.	.	TRBJ2-1	TGCGCCAGCAGCTTGGGGGCAGCCCGGACTGAAGAGCAGTTCTTC	CASSLGAARTEEQFF
TRBV28	once	.	TRBJ1-5	TGTGCCAGCAGTTTTAGGCTAGAGATGAATCAGCCCCAGCATTTT	CASSFRLEMNQPQHF
TRBV24-1	once	TRBD2	TRBJ2-1	TGTGCCACCAGTCAGACTAGCGAGTCCAATGAGCAGTTCTTC	CATSQTSESNEQFF
TRBV24-1	.	.	TRBJ2-3	TGTGCCACCAGCCCTCGTGGGGCGTCAGATACGCAGTATTTT	CATSPRGASDTQYF
TRBV28	.	TRBD1	TRBJ2-1	TGTGCCAGCATAAGCGGGACAGGGGGCAATGAGCAGTTCTTC	CASISGTGGNEQFF
TRBV24-1	.	.	TRBJ1-4	TGTGCCACCAGGCGGGGAGACGGTAATGAAAAACTGTTTTTT	CATRRGDGNEKLFF
TRBV6-5	.	.	TRBJ1-1	TGTGCCAGCAGTTACATCGCGCCTACGGACACTGAAGCTTTCTTT	CASSYIAPTDTEAFF
TRBV7-2	few	TRBD1	TRBJ2-3	TGTGCCAGCAGGGACAGGTGGGGGTCAGATACGCAGTATTTT	CASRDRWGSDTQYF
TRBV21-1	.	.	TRBJ1-1	TGTGCCAGCAGCAATCCCCACAGGGAAGGAGTAGCTTTCTTT	CASSNPHREGVAFF
TRBV6-1	.	.	TRBJ1-4	TGTGCCAGCAGTGAACGGGGGGGAGTAGGTGAAAAACTGTTTTTT	CASSERGGVGEKLFF
TRBV5-1	.	.	TRBJ1-1	TGCGCCAGCAGCACAGGGACGGTAGTAGGAACCACTGAAGCTTTCTTT	CASSTGTVVGTTEAFF
TRBV24-1	.	.	TRBJ2-3	TGTGCCACCAGTGATTGGCGGGTTCGTGCAGATACGCAGTATTTT	CATSDWRVRADTQYF
TRBV28	.	TRBD2	TRBJ2-3	TGTGCCAGCAGTCCCTCGGGACTAGCGGAACGAGATACGCAGTATTTT	CASSPSGLAERDTQYF
TRBV19	.	TRBD1	TRBJ2-7	TGTGCCAGTAGTATTCGGACAGGGCCCTACGAGCAGTACTTC	CASSIRTGPYEQYF
TRBV30	.	.	TRBJ1-1	TGTGCCTGGAGTGATCAGGGCAACACTGAAGCTTTCTTT	CAWSDQGNTEAFF
TRBV9	.	.	TRBJ2-1	TGTGCCAGCAGCGTAGAATCACGAGCGAATGAGCAGTTCTTC	CASSVESRANEQFF
TRBV19	once	TRBD2	TRBJ2-1	TGTGCCAGTACCAGGCACCCACTAGCGGGGGGCGACAATGAGCAGTTCTTC	CASTRHPLAGGDNEQFF
TRBV9	once	TRBD1	TRBJ2-3	TGTGCCAGCAGCGTAGGACAGGACAGGGGATATACAGATACGCAGTATTTT	CASSVGQDRGYTDTQYF
TRBV11-2	.	TRBD2	TRBJ2-3	TGTGCCAGCAGAGACCTTGCGGGAGGTTCGGATACGCAGTATTTT	CASRDLAGGSDTQYF
TRBV14	few	.	TRBJ2-1	TGTGCCAGCAGCCCACTGGCGGGGTACAATGAGCAGTTCTTC	CASSPLAGYNEQFF
TRBV9	once	TRBD2	TRBJ2-1	TGTGCCAGCAGCGTAGAAGGACTAGCGGGGGTTGAGCAGTTCTTC	CASSVEGLAGVEQFF
TRBV7-2	.	TRBD2	TRBJ2-4	TGTGCCAGCAGCCTTAGCGGGAGGGACATTCAGTACTTC	CASSLSGRDIQYF
TRBV27	.	.	TRBJ2-7	TGTGCCAGCAGTTTAAGTCCGGGTCGCTCCTACGAGCAGTACTTC	CASSLSPGRSYEQYF
TRBV4-1	.	.	TRBJ2-7	TGCGCCAGCAGCCAAGGAGGAGGCCTAACTGAGCAGTACTTC	CASSQGGGLTEQYF
TRBV7-8	.	TRBD2	TRBJ2-5	TGTGCCAGCAGCCCACGAAGATGGGATCGACTAGCGGGACGAGAGACCCAGTACTTC	CASSPRRWDRLAGRETQYF
TRBV9	.	.	TRBJ2-2	TGTGCCAGCAGCAATCCTAGCGATACCGGGGAGCTGTTTTTT	CASSNPSDTGELFF
TRBV7-2	.	.	TRBJ1-2	TGTGCCAGCAGGGGGACTTCAAACAGCTATGGCTACACCTTC	CASRGTSNSYGYTF
TRBV3-1/TRBV3-2	few	.	TRBJ1-1	TGTGCCAGCAGCCAAGTCGGCGGGTTTGACACTGAAGCTTTCTTT	CASSQVGGFDTEAFF
TRBV3-1/TRBV3-2	.	.	TRBJ2-1	TGTGCCAGCAGCCAAGAGTATGGGGGGAAGCAGTTCTTC	CASSQEYGGKQFF
TRBV1	.	.	TRBJ2-1	TGCACCAGCAGGGGACTAGCGGGAGGATCAAGGACCCACAAAAACCCCCTCGGGGGTGAGCAGTTCTTC	CTSRGLAGGSRTHKNPLGGEQFF
TRBV7-2	.	TRBD1	TRBJ2-7	TGTGCCAGCAGCCCATCGTCAGGGGGCGTCCCCTACGAGCAGTACTTC	CASSPSSGGVPYEQYF
TRBV28	.	TRBD2	TRBJ2-1	TGTGCCAGCAGACGGGCGGGAGGGTCCGATGAGCAGTTCTTC	CASRRAGGSDEQFF
TRBV28	.	.	TRBJ2-7	TGTGCCAGCAGTTTCCGGCAGGGGAAGTACTACGAGCAGTACTTC	CASSFRQGKYYEQYF
TRBV7-2	once	TRBD2	TRBJ2-2	TGTGCCAGCAGTTACGCACTAGCGGGCACCGGGGAGCTGTTTTTT	CASSYALAGTGELFF
TRBV6-4	.	.	TRBJ2-3	TGTGCCAGCAGATACTCTGAGCTGACAGATACGCAGTATTTT	CASRYSELTDTQYF
TRBV9	once	.	TRBJ2-3	TGTGCCAGCAGCCTCCAAACACACGAAAATACGCAGTATTTT	CASSLQTHENTQYF
TRBV6-1	once	.	TRBJ2-7	TGTGCCAGCAGTGAAAGCGGGCTACAAGACGAGCAGTACTTC	CASSESGLQDEQYF